Listed below are T cell receptor beta chains from one sample, sequenced in a study of beta chain features in type 1 diabetes. Only in-frame clones appear in the TCRdb table, and some are missing; sequencing was by immunoSEQ multiplex PCR. The sample comprises hundreds of thousands of clones, 13% of which are singletons, and approximately 0.02% rests with the top ten. The sequenced sample was naive CD4+ T cells from blood. The receptors were gathered from a man between 18 and 29 years old with type 1 diabetes. CDR3s include the opening cysteine and the closing phenylalanine or tryptophan. The D gene is left open where the match is weak. Clone size, where shown, is once, few, many, or a class for clones that have expanded.

cdr3_nt	cdr3_aa	j_call	d_call	clone_size	v_call
TGTGCCAGCAGCGTAGTCGGTGCGCCGGGTAATTCACCCCTCCACTTT	CASSVVGAPGNSPLHF	TRBJ1-6	-	few	TRBV9
TGTGCCTGGGGGTACGGGGATGATCAGCCCCAGCATTTT	CAWGYGDDQPQHF	TRBJ1-5	-	-	TRBV30
TGTGCCAGCAGCTTAGGTCAGGGGGCCTCCTATAATTCACCCCTCCACTTT	CASSLGQGASYNSPLHF	TRBJ1-6	TRBD1	-	TRBV7-9
TGTGCCAGCAGTAGACCTAGGGATCTTTCCTACGAGCAGTACTTC	CASSRPRDLSYEQYF	TRBJ2-7	-	-	TRBV6-6
TGCGCCAGCAGCCCCGGACAGGGGAAGACCTACGAGCAGTACTTC	CASSPGQGKTYEQYF	TRBJ2-7	TRBD1	few	TRBV4-1
TGCGCCAGCAGCTTGAATGGATATCCGAGCACTGAAGCTTTCTTT	CASSLNGYPSTEAFF	TRBJ1-1	-	-	TRBV5-1
TGTGCCAGCAGCTTGGGGGAAGCCTGGGAATACGAGCAGTACTTC	CASSLGEAWEYEQYF	TRBJ2-7	-	-	TRBV5-6
TGTGCCAGCAGCCCCCGGGGCAGGGCGACCTACGAGCAGTACTTC	CASSPRGRATYEQYF	TRBJ2-7	-	few	TRBV4-2
TGTGCCAGCAGCTTAGATGCAGGGGGCGCAGAGCAGTACTTC	CASSLDAGGAEQYF	TRBJ2-7	TRBD1	-	TRBV7-9
TGCGCCAGCAGCCAAGATAGAGTGGCTTTGAAACTGTTTTTT	CASSQDRVALKLFF	TRBJ1-4	-	-	TRBV4-1
TGTGCCAGCAGCCCCCCGGCCAGCACAGATACGCAGTATTTT	CASSPPASTDTQYF	TRBJ2-3	-	few	TRBV7-6
TGTGCCAGCAGTTACTCGGACAGCGGTGGCTACACCTTC	CASSYSDSGGYTF	TRBJ1-2	-	-	TRBV6-5
TGTGCCAGCAGCCCCCCGGGGAGTGGGGCCAACGTCCTGACTTTC	CASSPPGSGANVLTF	TRBJ2-6	-	few	TRBV6-6
TGTGCCAGCTCCCCCGGGACTAGCAGCGAGCAGTACTTC	CASSPGTSSEQYF	TRBJ2-7	TRBD2	few	TRBV18
TGTGCCAGCAGCTTAGCGCTAACAGCTCGGGGCTACACCTTC	CASSLALTARGYTF	TRBJ1-2	-	-	TRBV7-2
TGTGCCAGCAGCTCCCGAGCGGGACTCTACGAGCAGTACTTC	CASSSRAGLYEQYF	TRBJ2-7	TRBD2	few	TRBV7-2
TGCAGCGTAGCCGGACAAGCTACGAACACCGGGGAGCTGTTTTTT	CSVAGQATNTGELFF	TRBJ2-2	-	-	TRBV29-1
TGTGCCAGCAGTTACTGGGCAGCCGAGGGCCGCAATGAGCAGTTCTTC	CASSYWAAEGRNEQFF	TRBJ2-1	-	few	TRBV6-5
TGTGCCAGCAGCTCAACAAGCACAGATACGCAGTATTTT	CASSSTSTDTQYF	TRBJ2-3	-	-	TRBV5-4
TGTGCCAGCAGTTACTCACAGGCCAGCTCTGGAAACACCATATATTTT	CASSYSQASSGNTIYF	TRBJ1-3	-	-	TRBV6-6
TGTGCCAGCAGTCCCCCCGCAGGCAGGCAAGAGACCCAGTACTTC	CASSPPAGRQETQYF	TRBJ2-5	-	few	TRBV28
TGTGCCAGCAGCACGGACCCCAATATACCTACGCAGTATTTT	CASSTDPNIPTQYF	TRBJ2-3	-	few	TRBV9
TGTGCCAGCAGGGCCTCCGGAACAGATACGCAGTATTTT	CASRASGTDTQYF	TRBJ2-3	-	few	TRBV9
TGCGCCAGCAGCGGGACAGGGAGGAACACTGAAGCTTTCTTT	CASSGTGRNTEAFF	TRBJ1-1	TRBD1	few	TRBV5-1
TGTGCCAGCAGTACGAGGAGTCTAGCGGGGAACACCGGGGAGCTGTTTTTT	CASSTRSLAGNTGELFF	TRBJ2-2	TRBD2	few	TRBV2
TGTGCCAGCAGCTTAGGCGGTCAGATCTACAATGAGCAGTTCTTC	CASSLGGQIYNEQFF	TRBJ2-1	-	-	TRBV11-1
TGTGCCTGGAGTGTACCCCCCAGGGGCTACACCTTC	CAWSVPPRGYTF	TRBJ1-2	-	-	TRBV30
TGCGCCAGCAGTCTTAGAGCTTTCTTT	CASSLRAFF	TRBJ1-1	-	-	TRBV23-1
TGTGCCATCAGTGAGTTGAATGAGCAGTTCTTC	CAISELNEQFF	TRBJ2-1	-	-	TRBV10-3
TGTGCCAGCAGACCAACGGGACCTGAAGCTTTCTTT	CASRPTGPEAFF	TRBJ1-1	-	-	TRBV6-6
TGTGCCAGCAGCCTTTGGCAAAGTGGCACTGAAGCTTTCTTT	CASSLWQSGTEAFF	TRBJ1-1	-	-	TRBV7-2
TGTGCCAGCAGCGAATGGACAGGGTGGAGCTACGAGCAGTACTTC	CASSEWTGWSYEQYF	TRBJ2-7	TRBD1	few	TRBV7-9
TGTGCCACCAGCAGATCCGCGGCATCCGGGTCCTACGAGCAGTACTTC	CATSRSAASGSYEQYF	TRBJ2-7	-	-	TRBV15